The clone carrying this TCR beta chain was detected only once. The entry originates in a study of blood T cell repertoires in COVID-19. The table came from immunoSEQ multiplex PCR; TCRdb's copy has only in-frame clones and leaves some out. This table has some 410,000 clones, around 87% appearing once. The CDR3 spans 12 residues. V was cut by 6 bases and J by 8 bases, with 13 bases left in between. Germline values: CDR1 MNHEY, CDR2 SVGAGI. The TCR comes from a woman aged 25 to 39 with acute COVID-19. Sequencing was performed on PBMCs or T cells enriched from blood (not recorded which). The chain is built from TRBV6-5 and TRBJ1-2, with D possibly matching TRBD1 (6 bases). Here the CDR3 reads CASSAGQIGYTF. For the CDR3, the DNA is TGTGCCAGCAGCGCCGGACAGATAGGCTACACCTTC.